The rows below give T cell receptor beta chains drawn from one sample of a study of identical twins. TCRdb used MiXCR to reprocess the 5' RACE reads, holding one entry per CDR3 protein. The table records about 430,000 distinct CDR3 sequences, approximately 17% of them present only once. Sequencing input: naive T cells sorted from blood. The receptors were gathered from a man in his forties or fifties in good health. CDR3s include the opening cysteine and the closing phenylalanine or tryptophan. The D gene is left open where the match is weak. Expanded clones are given a class, and other clones once, few, many or no size at all.

>many|TRBV27|TRBD1|TRBJ2-1
TGTGCCAGCAGCCTGGGGACAGGCCCCTACAATGAGCAGTTCTTC
CASSLGTGPYNEQFF
>NA|TRBV15|NA|TRBJ2-7
TGTGCCACCAGCAGAGGGAACTTC
CATSRGNF
>few|TRBV6-2/TRBV6-3|NA|TRBJ1-2
TGTGCCAGCAGTCCCCTCAGACAGGATGGCTACACCTTC
CASSPLRQDGYTF
>NA|TRBV28|TRBD1|TRBJ2-5
TGTGCCAGCAGTTCGGACAGGGCGGTGGAGACCCAGTACTTC
CASSSDRAVETQYF
>NA|TRBV3-1|TRBD1|TRBJ1-6
TGTGCCAGCAGCCTTGCAGGGGGCGCGACGTCACCCCTCCACTTT
CASSLAGGATSPLHF
>NA|TRBV6-5|TRBD2|TRBJ2-7
TGTGCCAGCACGAATAGCGGGACCGAGCAGTACTTC
CASTNSGTEQYF
>NA|TRBV20-1|TRBD1|TRBJ2-1
TGCAGCGTTCCCCGGGGACAGGGGACCAATGAGCAGTTCTTC
CSVPRGQGTNEQFF
>few|TRBV6-6|TRBD1|TRBJ2-1
TGTGCCACCGGACAGGGGTTCAATGAGCAGTTCTTC
CATGQGFNEQFF
>NA|TRBV20-1|TRBD1|TRBJ1-6
TGCAGTGCTAGGGGGACAGAAATTAATTCACCCCTCCACTTT
CSARGTEINSPLHF
>NA|TRBV12-3/TRBV12-4|NA|TRBJ1-2
TGTGCCAGCAGTTTAGGAGAAGCGCTATCTCTCCAGGCGGGCTACACCTTC
CASSLGEALSLQAGYTF
>few|TRBV29-1|NA|TRBJ2-7
TGCAGCGTTGAACGCCGGGACCGAGTCTACGAGCAGTACTTC
CSVERRDRVYEQYF
>NA|TRBV20-1|NA|TRBJ1-1
TGCAGTGCTAGAGATAGAGCCATGGGCTGGCAGGAAGCTTTCTTT
CSARDRAMGWQEAFF
>many|TRBV18|TRBD1|TRBJ2-5
TGTGCCAGCTCAGACAGGGGGGAGACCCAGTACTTC
CASSDRGETQYF
>NA|TRBV5-1|TRBD1|TRBJ2-2
TGCGCCAGCAGCTTGGCTCGGCAGGGGGCCGGGGAGCTGTTTTTT
CASSLARQGAGELFF
>NA|TRBV5-1|NA|TRBJ1-1
TGCGCCAGCAGCTTCACGGGCTCGGAGGAAGCTTTCTTT
CASSFTGSEEAFF
>many|TRBV6-2/TRBV6-3|NA|TRBJ2-5
TGTGCCAGCAGACCCCTCCCAGGGTTCGGCGAGACCCAGTACTTC
CASRPLPGFGETQYF
>NA|TRBV11-2|NA|TRBJ1-1
TGTGCCAGCACCCGAGATATGATGACTGAAGCTTTCTTT
CASTRDMMTEAFF
>many|TRBV11-1|TRBD1|TRBJ1-1
TGTGCCAGCAGCGTCAGGGGGCCCGCCGAAGCTTTCTTT
CASSVRGPAEAFF
>few|TRBV20-1|NA|TRBJ1-5
TGCAGTGCTACGGACCTGGGAAGAGAGCCCCAGCATTTT
CSATDLGREPQHF
>few|TRBV5-1|NA|TRBJ2-2
TGCGCCAGCAGCTTGACAGAAAACACCGGGGAGCTGTTTTTT
CASSLTENTGELFF
>NA|TRBV12-3/TRBV12-4|NA|TRBJ2-2
TGTGCCAGCAGTTTCCAACTACAGTACACCGGGGAGCTGTTTTTT
CASSFQLQYTGELFF
>many|TRBV7-9|NA|TRBJ1-4
TGTGCCAGCAGCCCCCCCGGGGGTAGTGAAAAACTGTTTTTT
CASSPPGGSEKLFF
>many|TRBV4-3|NA|TRBJ2-1
TGCGCCAGCAGCGGGAGAGCTGAGCAGTTCTTC
CASSGRAEQFF
>many|TRBV6-2/TRBV6-3|NA|TRBJ2-7
TGTGCCAGCAGAAAGACAGTAACCTACGAGCAGTACTTC
CASRKTVTYEQYF
>NA|TRBV5-1|NA|TRBJ1-1
TGCGCCAGGGGGTGGCGAACTGAAGCTTTCTTT
CARGWRTEAFF
>NA|TRBV7-2|TRBD1|TRBJ1-1
TGTGCCAGCAGCTTCTTCCCGACAGGGGAGGGAGCTGAAGCTTTCTTT
CASSFFPTGEGAEAFF
>few|TRBV6-5|NA|TRBJ1-6
TGTGCCAGCAGTTATGGCCCCGGTTTCTCCCTCCATAATTCACCCCTCCACTTT
CASSYGPGFSLHNSPLHF
>few|TRBV6-5|TRBD2|TRBJ2-7
TGTGCCAGCAGTTACTCGTATGCTAGCGGGAGGAATATCTACGAGCAGTACTTC
CASSYSYASGRNIYEQYF
>NA|TRBV7-2|NA|TRBJ2-3
TGTGCCAGCAGCTCGTCCGGGATTAGGGGCGCAGATACGCAGTATTTT
CASSSSGIRGADTQYF
>many|TRBV6-5|TRBD2|TRBJ2-2
TGTGCCAGCAGTTACCAGAGCGGGGGAATCACCGGGGAGCTGTTTTTT
CASSYQSGGITGELFF
>few|TRBV29-1|NA|TRBJ2-7
TGCAGCGTTGGTGGTCTCTACAGGCCCGAGCAGTACTTC
CSVGGLYRPEQYF
>many|TRBV5-6|NA|TRBJ2-3
TGTGCCAGCAGCTCAGTGGATGGAGTAGCGGAGACCACAGATACGCAGTATTTT
CASSSVDGVAETTDTQYF
>few|TRBV12-3/TRBV12-4|NA|TRBJ2-7
TGTGCCAGCAGTTCGGGACTCGTCCCAGGGTACGAGCAGTACTTC
CASSSGLVPGYEQYF
>many|TRBV11-1|NA|TRBJ1-2
TGTGCCAGCAGCGAGGATCGGGACCCTCCTAGAAAGGACTATGGCTACACCTTC
CASSEDRDPPRKDYGYTF
>many|TRBV24-1|NA|TRBJ2-1
TGTGCCACCAGTGACCCAGCGGGCAAAGGCTACAATGAGCAGTTCTTC
CATSDPAGKGYNEQFF
>many|TRBV4-2|NA|TRBJ2-3
TGTGCCAGCAGCCAACCGGGGGACTGGTCAGATACGCAGTATTTT
CASSQPGDWSDTQYF
>many|TRBV4-3|NA|TRBJ1-2
TGCGCCAGCAGCCTTGACTCCAAGTATGGCTACACCTTC
CASSLDSKYGYTF
>once|TRBV7-6|NA|TRBJ2-7
TGTGCCAGCAGCTTAGCGTATGGCTACGAGCAGTACTTC
CASSLAYGYEQYF
>many|TRBV7-9|TRBD2|TRBJ2-1
TGTGCCAGCAGCCTCCCTCTAGCGGGAGGGGGCAATGAGCAGTTCTTC
CASSLPLAGGGNEQFF
>many|TRBV12-3/TRBV12-4|TRBD2|TRBJ2-1
TGTGCCAGCAGGACACCGAGGACTAGCGGGAAGATCTGCCAGTTCTTC
CASRTPRTSGKICQFF
>NA|TRBV7-2|NA|TRBJ2-2
TGTGCCAGCAGACCTACAGGGTCAGGGGACACCGGGGAGCTGTTTTTT
CASRPTGSGDTGELFF
>many|TRBV4-1|NA|TRBJ2-7
TGCGCCAGCGCCATGACGGATCAGACCGAGCAGTACTTC
CASAMTDQTEQYF
>NA|TRBV9|NA|TRBJ2-5
TGTGCCAGCAGCACCGGGACTTTAGAGACCCAGTACTTC
CASSTGTLETQYF
>few|TRBV2|NA|TRBJ2-1
TGTGCCAGCAGTTGGGGACTTCGACTCTCCTACAATGAGCAGTTCTTC
CASSWGLRLSYNEQFF
>NA|TRBV4-2|NA|TRBJ2-5
TGTGCCAGCAGCCAAGTCACCCCTGCGGCGGAGACCCAGTACTTC
CASSQVTPAAETQYF
>NA|TRBV29-1|NA|TRBJ2-1
TGCAGCGTTGTAGGGGCGGGATCCAATGAGCAGTTCTTC
CSVVGAGSNEQFF
>many|TRBV20-1|NA|TRBJ1-1
TGCAGTGCTAGAGAGGGCGGGAAGAACACTGAAGCTTTCTTT
CSAREGGKNTEAFF
>NA|TRBV15|NA|TRBJ2-3
TGTGCCACCAGCAGAGGGTTGGGGCGAGGAGAGGATACGCAGTATTTT
CATSRGLGRGEDTQYF
>once|TRBV6-1|NA|TRBJ1-6
TGTGCCAGCAGCAACATGAGGGGTGGAGAATCACCCCTCCACTTT
CASSNMRGGESPLHF
>NA|TRBV12-3/TRBV12-4|NA|TRBJ2-7
TGTGCCAGCAGTAGCCTTATTATGAAGCAGTACTTC
CASSSLIMKQYF
>few|TRBV10-3|NA|TRBJ2-7
TGTGCCATCAGTGATACCCGGAACGAGCAGTACTTC
CAISDTRNEQYF
>few|TRBV12-3/TRBV12-4|NA|TRBJ1-5
TGTGCCAGCAGTTTGGCACGGAACCCCAATCAGCCCCAGCATTTT
CASSLARNPNQPQHF
>few|TRBV20-1|TRBD1|TRBJ1-5
TGCAGTGCTAGAGATCTCACGGGACAGGGGTTTCAGCCCCAGCATTTT
CSARDLTGQGFQPQHF
>NA|TRBV19|TRBD2|TRBJ2-1
TGTGCCAGTAGTATACTAGCGGGTTTTTCCTACAATGAGCAGTTCTTC
CASSILAGFSYNEQFF
>NA|TRBV28|NA|TRBJ2-3
TGTGCCAGCAGGAATTGGTCCACAGATACGCAGTATTTT
CASRNWSTDTQYF
>many|TRBV12-3/TRBV12-4|NA|TRBJ2-7
TGTGCCAGCAGTCCACAGGGTACGTACGAGCAGTACTTC
CASSPQGTYEQYF
>many|TRBV4-3|NA|TRBJ2-1
TGCGCCAGCAGCCAAGATCCCGAATATGGTTCCTACAATGAGCAGTTCTTC
CASSQDPEYGSYNEQFF
>NA|TRBV20-1|TRBD2|TRBJ2-1
TGCAGCGCCGGGGGGCTAGCGGGGTATTATGGGCAGTTCTTC
CSAGGLAGYYGQFF